Below, one TCR beta chain is given with its context. What it recognizes is unknown. The entry originates in a study of shared clonotypes between healthy human individuals. Samples underwent the assay at deep level. Produced via immunoSEQ multiplex PCR; TCRdb's table is partial and in-frame only. The sample has hundreds of thousands of clones; around 72% are singletons. Findings of the study overall: A reduction in generation probabilities was seen for non-shared clonotypes relative to those shared by all four donors.

The sample consisted of memory CD4+ T cells sorted from blood. This sample's subset: CD45RA-negative fraction. The clonotype originates from a woman aged 25 to 45 in good health.

The CDR3 loop is CATTTGQSYEQYF. CDR3 coding DNA: TGTGCCACTACCACGGGACAGTCCTACGAGCAGTACTTC. This sequence joins TRBV2 and TRBJ2-7, with TRBD1 matching over 7 bases. CDR1 SNHLY and CDR2 FYNNEI come from the germline V gene. The trim removed 10 bases at V and 1 base at J, leaving 7 bases unmatched. The CDR3 has 13 residues.